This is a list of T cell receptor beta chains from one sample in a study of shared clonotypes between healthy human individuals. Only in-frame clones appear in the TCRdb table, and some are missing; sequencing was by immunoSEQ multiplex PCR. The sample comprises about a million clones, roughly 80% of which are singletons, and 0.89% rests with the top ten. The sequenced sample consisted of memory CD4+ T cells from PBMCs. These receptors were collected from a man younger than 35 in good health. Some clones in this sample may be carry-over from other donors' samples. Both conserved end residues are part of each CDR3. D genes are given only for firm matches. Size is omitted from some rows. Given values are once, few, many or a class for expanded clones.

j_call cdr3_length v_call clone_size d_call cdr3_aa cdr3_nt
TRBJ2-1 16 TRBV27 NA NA CASSLLGYHSYNEQFF TGTGCCAGCAGTTTACTTGGCTACCACTCCTACAATGAGCAGTTCTTC
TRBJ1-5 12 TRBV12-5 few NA CASGTGNQPQHF TGTGCTAGTGGCACAGGGAATCAGCCCCAGCATTTT
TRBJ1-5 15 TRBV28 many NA CASTRDGYSNQPQHF TGTGCCAGCACCAGGGACGGATATAGCAATCAGCCCCAGCATTTT
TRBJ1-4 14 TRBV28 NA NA CASSLLGNNEKLFF TGTGCCAGCTCCTTATTGGGGAACAATGAAAAACTGTTTTTT
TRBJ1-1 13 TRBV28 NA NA CASSLDRKRDAFF TGTGCCAGCAGCCTGGACCGTAAGCGGGATGCTTTCTTT
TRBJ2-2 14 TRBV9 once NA CASSVYSGTGELFF TGTGCCAGCAGCGTTTATTCGGGCACCGGGGAGCTGTTTTTT
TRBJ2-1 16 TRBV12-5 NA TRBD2 CASGLGTGTSVNEQFF TGTGCTAGTGGTTTGGGAACCGGGACTAGCGTCAATGAGCAGTTCTTC
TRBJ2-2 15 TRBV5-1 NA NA CASSLVLGATGELFF TGCGCCAGCAGCTTGGTCCTGGGCGCCACCGGGGAGCTGTTTTTT
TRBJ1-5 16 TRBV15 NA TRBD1 CATSSAQGVVNQPQHF TGTGCCACCAGCAGTGCACAGGGGGTGGTCAATCAGCCCCAGCATTTT
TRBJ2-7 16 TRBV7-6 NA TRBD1 CASSLAYGTGRYEQYF TGTGCCAGCAGCTTAGCGTATGGGACAGGGCGATACGAGCAGTACTTC
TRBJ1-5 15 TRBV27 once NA CASSDNGDSNQPQHF TGTGCCAGCAGTGACAACGGAGATAGCAATCAGCCCCAGCATTTT
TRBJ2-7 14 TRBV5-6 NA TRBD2 CASTRVAGGYEQYF TGTGCCAGCACCAGAGTAGCGGGGGGCTACGAGCAGTACTTC
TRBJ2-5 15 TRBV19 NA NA CASSIVGRIWETQYF TGTGCCAGTAGTATTGTCGGACGGATATGGGAGACCCAGTACTTC
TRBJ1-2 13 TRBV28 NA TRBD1 CASTSQGADGYTF TGTGCCAGCACCTCGCAGGGGGCAGATGGCTACACCTTC
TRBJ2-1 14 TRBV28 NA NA CASTDGSLYNEQFF TGTGCCAGCACGGACGGGAGTTTGTACAATGAGCAGTTCTTC
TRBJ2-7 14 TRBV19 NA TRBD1 CATTTGYPAYEQYF TGTGCCACCACGACAGGGTACCCCGCCTACGAGCAGTACTTC
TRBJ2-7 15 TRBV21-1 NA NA CASLPVAGEAYEQYF TGTGCCAGCCTTCCCGTGGCAGGGGAAGCCTACGAGCAGTACTTC
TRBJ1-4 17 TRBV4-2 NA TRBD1 CASSRGQGRGRSEKLFF TGTGCCAGCAGCCGGGGACAGGGGCGGGGAAGAAGTGAAAAACTGTTTTTT
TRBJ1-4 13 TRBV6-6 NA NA CASSYSEGRLVDF TGTGCCAGCAGTTACTCCGAGGGTCGGCTTGTGGATTTT
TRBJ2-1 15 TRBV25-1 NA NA CASSDGRRTYNEQFF TGTGCCAGCAGTGATGGGCGGCGGACCTACAATGAGCAGTTCTTC
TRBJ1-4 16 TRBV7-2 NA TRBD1 CASSLRFGTGGRKLFF TGTGCCAGCAGCTTACGCTTTGGGACAGGCGGGCGAAAACTGTTTTTT
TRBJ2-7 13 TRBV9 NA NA CASSRDGDYEQYF TGTGCCAGCAGCCGGGACGGAGACTACGAGCAGTACTTC
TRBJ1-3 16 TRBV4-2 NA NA CASSQDWGSSGNTIYF TGTGCCAGCAGCCAAGATTGGGGGAGCTCTGGAAACACCATATATTTT
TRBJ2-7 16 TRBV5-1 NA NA CASSLTGRQVTYEQYF TGCGCCAGCAGCTTGACAGGGCGGCAGGTGACCTACGAGCAGTACTTC
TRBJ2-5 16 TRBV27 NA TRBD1 CASSPKTGGLMKTQYF TGTGCCAGCAGTCCAAAGACAGGGGGACTCATGAAGACCCAGTACTTC
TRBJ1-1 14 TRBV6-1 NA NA CASSEDRAGSEAFF TGTGCCAGCAGTGAAGATAGGGCAGGCTCTGAAGCTTTCTTT
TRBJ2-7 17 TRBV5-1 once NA CASSLVPQAGSSYEQYF TGCGCCAGCAGCTTGGTACCACAGGCGGGCTCCTCCTACGAGCAGTACTTC
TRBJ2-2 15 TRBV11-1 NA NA CASSSLGGNTGELFF TGTGCCAGCAGCTCCCTCGGGGGGAACACCGGGGAGCTGTTTTTT
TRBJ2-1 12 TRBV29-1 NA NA CSAGLSYNEQFF TGCAGCGCAGGTCTCTCCTACAATGAGCAGTTCTTC
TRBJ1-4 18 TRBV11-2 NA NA CASSSPRGQIKMGEKLFF TGTGCCAGCAGCTCCCCCCGCGGACAGATTAAGATGGGTGAAAAACTGTTTTTT